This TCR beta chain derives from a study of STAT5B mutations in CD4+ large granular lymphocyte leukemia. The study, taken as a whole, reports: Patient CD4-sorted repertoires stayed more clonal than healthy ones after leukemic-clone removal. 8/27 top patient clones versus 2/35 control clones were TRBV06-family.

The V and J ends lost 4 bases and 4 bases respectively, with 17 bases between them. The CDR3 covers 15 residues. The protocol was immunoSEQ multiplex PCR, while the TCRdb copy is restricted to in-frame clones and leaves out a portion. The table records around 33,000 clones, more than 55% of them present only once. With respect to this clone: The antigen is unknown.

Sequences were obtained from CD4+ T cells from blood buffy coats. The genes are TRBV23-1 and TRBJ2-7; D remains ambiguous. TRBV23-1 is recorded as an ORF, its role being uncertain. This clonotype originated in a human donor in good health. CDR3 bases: TGCGCCAGCAGTCCTCGGGCAACTGCGTCGTACGAGCAGTACTTC. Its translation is CASSPRATASYEQYF.